This TCR beta chain was retrieved from a study of blood T cell repertoires in COVID-19. Across the whole study: Specimens from acute and convalescent COVID-19 originated in the United States, Italy and Spain.

With V trimmed by 1 base and J by 0 bases, 4 bases remained unmatched. The CDR3 loop spans 17 amino acids. Germline CDR1 is SNHLY and CDR2 is FYNNEI. The authors' processing: Reference gene primer amplification in the assay estimated nucleated cell counts. Data came from immunoSEQ multiplex PCR; TCRdb stores just in-frame clones and leaves some out. V and J calls and clone size are as listed in that table; D and trimming were resolved from the DNA. The sample contains roughly 220,000 clones, about nine tenths of which appear only once. The chain joins TRBV2 to TRBJ1-5, with 9 bases identical to TRBD1. The sequenced material came from peripheral blood. This clonotype originated in an elderly man with acute or convalescent COVID-19. Here the CDR3 reads CASSEVGQGSSNQPQHF. For the CDR3, the DNA is TGTGCCAGCAGTGAAGTGGGACAGGGATCTAGCAATCAGCCCCAGCATTTT. Full variable domain (rest looked up from reference TRBV2 and TRBJ1-5): EPEVTQTPSHQVTQMGQEVILRCVPISNHLYFYWYRQILGQKVEFLVSFYNNEISEKSEIFDDQFSVERPDGSNFTLKIRSTKLEDSAMYFCASSEVGQGSSNQPQHFGDGTRLSIL.